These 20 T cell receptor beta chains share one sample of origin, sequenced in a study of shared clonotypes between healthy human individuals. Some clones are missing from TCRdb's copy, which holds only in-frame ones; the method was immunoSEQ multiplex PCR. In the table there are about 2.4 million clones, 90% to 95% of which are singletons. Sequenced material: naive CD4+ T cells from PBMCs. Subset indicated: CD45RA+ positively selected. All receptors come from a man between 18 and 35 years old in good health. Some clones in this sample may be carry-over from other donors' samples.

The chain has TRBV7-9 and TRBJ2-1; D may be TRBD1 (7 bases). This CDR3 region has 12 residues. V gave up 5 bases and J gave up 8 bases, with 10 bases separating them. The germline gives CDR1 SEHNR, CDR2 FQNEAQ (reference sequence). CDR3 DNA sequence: TGTGCCAGCAGCCCCAGGGGGGATGAGCAGTTCTTC. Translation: CASSPRGDEQFF. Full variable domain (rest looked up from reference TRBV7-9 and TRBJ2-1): DTGVSQNPRHKITKRGQNVTFRCDPISEHNRLYWYRQTLGQGPEFLTYFQNEAQLEKSRLLSDRFSAERPKGSFSTLEIQRTEQGDSAMYLCASSPRGDEQFFGPGTRLTVL.

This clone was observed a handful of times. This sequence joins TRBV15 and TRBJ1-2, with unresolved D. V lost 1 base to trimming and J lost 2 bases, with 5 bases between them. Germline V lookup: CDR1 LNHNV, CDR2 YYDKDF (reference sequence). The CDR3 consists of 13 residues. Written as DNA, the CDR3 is TGTGCCACCAGCAGAGTGGGAAACTATGGCTACACCTTC. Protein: CATSRVGNYGYTF.

The CDR3 bases are TGTGCCAGCAGCTTAACGCCGGGACAGGGGGCCGGCACAGATACGCAGTATTTT. It specifies CASSLTPGQGAGTDTQYF. The chain has TRBV7-3 and TRBJ2-3; 12 bases fit TRBD1. With V trimmed by 0 bases and J by 1 base, 5 bases remained unmatched. This CDR3 is built from 18 residues. Germline CDR1 SGHTA, CDR2 FQGTGA.

The CDR3 region has the DNA TGTGCCAGCAGCTTAGTCGGGCAACCGGGAACTGAAGCTTTCTTT. Protein sequence: CASSLVGQPGTEAFF. The chain uses TRBV7-2 and TRBJ1-1; D gene unclear. The CDR3 has 15 amino acids. CDR1 is SGHTA, CDR2 FQGNSA, per germline. Trimming cost V 1 base and J 5 bases, with 14 bases left between them. Full variable domain (rest looked up from reference TRBV7-2 and TRBJ1-1): GAGVSQSPSNKVTEKGKDVELRCDPISGHTALYWYRQSLGQGLEFLIYFQGNSAPDKSGLPSDRFSAERTGGSVSTLTIQRTQQEDSAVYLCASSLVGQPGTEAFFGQGTRLTVV.

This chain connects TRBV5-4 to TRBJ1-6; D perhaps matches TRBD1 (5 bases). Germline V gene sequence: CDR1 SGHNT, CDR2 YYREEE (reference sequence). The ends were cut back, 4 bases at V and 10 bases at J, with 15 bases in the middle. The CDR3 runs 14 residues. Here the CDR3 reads CASSEGTQPSPLHF. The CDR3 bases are TGTGCCAGCAGCGAAGGGACCCAACCATCACCCCTCCACTTT.

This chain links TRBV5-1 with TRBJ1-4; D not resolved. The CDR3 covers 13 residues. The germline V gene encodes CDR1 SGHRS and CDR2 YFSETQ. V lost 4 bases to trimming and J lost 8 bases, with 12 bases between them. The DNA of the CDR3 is TGCGCCAGCAGCCCCCTGGATGAAGAAAAACTGTTTTTT. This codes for CASSPLDEEKLFF. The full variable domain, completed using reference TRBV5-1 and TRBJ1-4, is KAGVTQTPRYLIKTRGQQVTLSCSPISGHRSVSWYQQTPGQGLQFLFEYFSETQRNKGNFPGRFSGRQFSNSRSEMNVSTLELGDSALYLCASSPLDEEKLFFGSGTQLSVL.

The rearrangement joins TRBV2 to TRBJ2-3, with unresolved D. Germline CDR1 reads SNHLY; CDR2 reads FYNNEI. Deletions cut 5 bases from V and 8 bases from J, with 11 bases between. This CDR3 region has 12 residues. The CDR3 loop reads CASSTPRATQYF. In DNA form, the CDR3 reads TGTGCCAGCAGTACACCTCGGGCTACGCAGTATTTT.

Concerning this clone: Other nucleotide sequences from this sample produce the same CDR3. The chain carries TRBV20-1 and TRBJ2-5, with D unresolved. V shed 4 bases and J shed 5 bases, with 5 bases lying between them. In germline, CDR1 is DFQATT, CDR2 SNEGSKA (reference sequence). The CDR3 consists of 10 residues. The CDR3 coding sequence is TGCAGTGCTACCTCGGAGACCCAGTACTTC. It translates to CSATSETQYF.

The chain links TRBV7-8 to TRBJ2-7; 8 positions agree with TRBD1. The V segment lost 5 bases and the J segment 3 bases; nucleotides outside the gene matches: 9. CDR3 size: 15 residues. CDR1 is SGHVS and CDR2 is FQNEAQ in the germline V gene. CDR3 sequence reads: CASSPSRDRYYEQYF. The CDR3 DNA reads TGTGCCAGCAGCCCCTCCCGGGACAGGTACTACGAGCAGTACTTC.

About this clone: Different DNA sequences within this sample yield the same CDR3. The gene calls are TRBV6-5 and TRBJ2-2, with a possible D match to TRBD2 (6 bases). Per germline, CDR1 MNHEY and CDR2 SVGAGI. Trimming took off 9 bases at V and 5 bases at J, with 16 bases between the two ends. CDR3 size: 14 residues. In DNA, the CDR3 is TGTGCCAGTTCGAGGTCTCGGGAGACCGGGGAGCTGTTTTTT. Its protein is CASSRSRETGELFF.

The CDR3 sequence: CASSYSSRGRTDTQYF. In DNA form, the CDR3 reads TGTGCCAGCAGTTACTCGAGTAGGGGCCGCACAGATACGCAGTATTTT. The chain employs TRBV6-5 and TRBJ2-3; perhaps TRBD1 as D (5 bases). Germline CDR1 and CDR2: MNHEY and SVGAGI. CDR3 length: 16 residues. Trimming stripped 0 bases from V and 1 base from J, with 11 bases between.

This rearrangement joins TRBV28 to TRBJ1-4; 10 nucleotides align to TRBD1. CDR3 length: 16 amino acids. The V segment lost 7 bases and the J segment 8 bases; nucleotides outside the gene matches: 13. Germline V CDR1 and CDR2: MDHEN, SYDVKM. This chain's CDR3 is CASTQNPGQGLEKLFF. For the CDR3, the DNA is TGTGCCAGCACCCAAAACCCGGGACAGGGGTTGGAAAAACTGTTTTTT.

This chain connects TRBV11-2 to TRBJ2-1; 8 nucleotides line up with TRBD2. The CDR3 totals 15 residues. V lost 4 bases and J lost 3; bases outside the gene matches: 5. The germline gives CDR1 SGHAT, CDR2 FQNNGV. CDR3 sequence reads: CASSSTGLVYNEQFF. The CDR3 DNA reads TGTGCCAGCAGCTCCACGGGACTAGTCTACAATGAGCAGTTCTTC.

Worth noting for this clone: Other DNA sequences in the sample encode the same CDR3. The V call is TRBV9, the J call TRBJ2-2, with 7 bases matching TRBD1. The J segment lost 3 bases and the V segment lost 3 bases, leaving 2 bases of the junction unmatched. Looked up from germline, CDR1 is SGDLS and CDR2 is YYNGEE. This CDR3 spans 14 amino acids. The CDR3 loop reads CASSGDSHTGELFF. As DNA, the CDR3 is TGTGCCAGCAGCGGGGACAGTCACACCGGGGAGCTGTTTTTT.

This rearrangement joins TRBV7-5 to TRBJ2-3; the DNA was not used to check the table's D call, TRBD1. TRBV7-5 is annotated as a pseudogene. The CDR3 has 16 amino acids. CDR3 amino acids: CARIWNGTGERDTQYF. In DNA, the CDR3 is TGTGCCAGAATTTGGAACGGGACAGGGGAACGGGATACGCAGTATTTT.

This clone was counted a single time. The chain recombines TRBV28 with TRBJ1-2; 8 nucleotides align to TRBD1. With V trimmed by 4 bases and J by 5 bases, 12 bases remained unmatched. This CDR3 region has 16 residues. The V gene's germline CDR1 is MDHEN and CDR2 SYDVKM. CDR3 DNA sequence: TGTGCCAGCAGTTGGCATCGACAGGGGATGGGGTATGGCTACACCTTC. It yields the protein CASSWHRQGMGYGYTF.

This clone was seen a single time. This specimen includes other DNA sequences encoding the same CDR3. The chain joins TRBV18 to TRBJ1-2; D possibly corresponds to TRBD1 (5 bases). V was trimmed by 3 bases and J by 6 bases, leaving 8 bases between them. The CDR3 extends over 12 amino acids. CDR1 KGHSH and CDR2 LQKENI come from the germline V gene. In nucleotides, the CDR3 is TGTGCCAGCTCACCCCGCAGGGATGGCTACACCTTC. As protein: CASSPRRDGYTF.

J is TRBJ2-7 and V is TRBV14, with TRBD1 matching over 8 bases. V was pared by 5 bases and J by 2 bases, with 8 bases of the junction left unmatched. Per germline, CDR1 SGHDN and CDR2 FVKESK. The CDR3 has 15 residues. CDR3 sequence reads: CASSKRQGPTYEQYF. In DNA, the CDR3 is TGTGCCAGCAGCAAGCGACAGGGGCCGACCTACGAGCAGTACTTC.

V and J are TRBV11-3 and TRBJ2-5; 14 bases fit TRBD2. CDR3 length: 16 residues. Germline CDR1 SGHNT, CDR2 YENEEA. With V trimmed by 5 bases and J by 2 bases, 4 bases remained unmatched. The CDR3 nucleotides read TGTGCCAGCAGCGCAGGGACTAGCGGGGGACAAGAGACCCAGTACTTC. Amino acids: CASSAGTSGGQETQYF.

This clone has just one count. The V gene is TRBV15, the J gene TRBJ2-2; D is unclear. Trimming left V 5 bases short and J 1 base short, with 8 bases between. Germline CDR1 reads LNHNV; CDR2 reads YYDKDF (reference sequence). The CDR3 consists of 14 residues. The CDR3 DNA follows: TGTGCCACCAGCCCCACCGAGAACACCGGGGAGCTGTTTTTT. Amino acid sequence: CATSPTENTGELFF.